Sequencing of this T cell receptor beta chain was carried out in a study of vaccination effects on CD4 cells after COVID-19. Notes on this clone: Its antigen remains unidentified.

Libraries were prepared by immunoSEQ multiplex PCR; TCRdb keeps only in-frame clonotypes and omits some of them. The sample shows more than 40,000 clones, over 75% of them seen only once. CD4+ T cells specific for antigen were expanded with viral peptide pools by the ViraFEST assay before sequencing. A roughly 11-day culture period preceded the isolation of CD4+ T cells. In the vaccine recipients, nucleocapsid antibodies were negative and there was no prior SARS-CoV-2 infection. CDR3 length: 14 residues. Deletions cut 7 bases from V and 14 bases from J, with 21 bases between. Germline V CDR1 and CDR2: SGHTA, FQGNSA.

The TCR originated in a human donor who received a COVID-19 vaccine. The V call is TRBV7-2, the J call TRBJ1-6; a weak D match, TRBD1 (6 bases). Sequenced here: CD4+ T cells from PBMCs cultured with HCoV-NL63 spike peptides, sampled before COVID-19 vaccination. CDR3 DNA: TGTGCCAGCATGATATCGGGGGGCGGGATGGCCCTCCACTTT. It specifies CASMISGGGMALHF. The full variable domain, in which reference TRBV7-2 and TRBJ1-6 provide the parts outside the CDR3, is GAGVSQSPSNKVTEKGKDVELRCDPISGHTALYWYRQSLGQGLEFLIYFQGNSAPDKSGLPSDRFSAERTGGSVSTLTIQRTQQEDSAVYLCASMISGGGMALHFGNGTRLTVT.